This T cell receptor (beta chain) was retrieved from a study of monozygotic twins with inflammatory bowel disease. TCRdb reanalyzed the 5' RACE reads, giving one entry per CDR3 protein sequence and no DNA. The repertoire shows approximately 340,000 distinct CDR3 sequences; the top ten hold 2% to 2.5%. The length of the CDR3 is 14 residues. Germline V gene data show CDR1 as SGDLS and CDR2 as YYNGEE. V is TRBV9 and J is TRBJ2-5. This sequence originates from a human donor with ulcerative colitis or Crohn's disease, or a healthy co-twin of an affected twin (not recorded which). Sequencing input: blood. The CDR3 here is CASSVKIDQETQYF.